This T cell receptor beta chain was captured in a study of T cell responses to AZD1222 COVID-19 vaccine. Data came from immunoSEQ multiplex PCR; TCRdb stores just in-frame clones and leaves some out. The sample comprises about 150,000 clones, roughly 90% of which are singletons, and approximately 1.3% rests with the top ten. Note on this clone: Its antigen is unidentified.

CDR1 and CDR2 from the germline V gene are SGHDT and YYEEEE. V shed 0 bases, J shed 0 bases, and the junction held 7 bases outside the gene matches. The length of the CDR3 is 19 residues. General observations from the study: White British donors predominated, females outnumbered males, and clonal diversity was possibly underestimated. Recipients of two AZD1222 doses showed rising Spike-specific TCR breadth and depth. Seropositive at baseline were only a handful of AZD1222 recipients.

This specimen consisted of peripheral blood, obtained 28 days after the second AZD1222 dose. J is TRBJ1-6 and V is TRBV5-6; 9 nucleotides match TRBD1. The receptor was isolated from an adult who received the AZD1222 COVID-19 vaccine. This CDR3 is CASSLGGQGLSSYNSPLHF. CDR3 sequence (DNA): TGTGCCAGCAGCTTGGGAGGACAGGGGTTAAGCTCCTATAATTCACCCCTCCACTTT.